This entry lists 30 T cell receptor beta chains sequenced from one sample in a study of blood T cell repertoires in COVID-19. Assay: immunoSEQ multiplex PCR; the TCRdb copy retains only in-frame clones and omits some. The sample shows some 180,000 clones, about 80% of them seen only once. Sequences were obtained from PBMCs or T cells enriched from blood (not recorded which). The receptors were gathered from a woman aged 70 to 79 in a cohort exposed to, infected with or recovered from COVID-19 (not recorded which).

The chain uses TRBV28 and TRBJ1-2; weak D call: TRBD1 (6 bases). The germline V and J ends were trimmed by 6 bases and 0 bases, with 11 bases remaining between them. The CDR3 spans 14 residues. Germline V lookup: CDR1 MDHEN, CDR2 SYDVKM. In DNA form, the CDR3 reads TGTGCCAGCAGGGCACAGGGCACTAACTATGGCTACACCTTC. This gives the protein CASRAQGTNYGYTF.

This sequence joins TRBV9 and TRBJ1-2; a possible D gene is TRBD1 (5 bases). Germline CDR1 is SGDLS and CDR2 is YYNGEE. The germline V and J ends were trimmed by 4 bases and 5 bases, with 15 bases remaining between them. This CDR3 spans 14 amino acids. The DNA of the CDR3 is TGTGCCAGCAGCCCTACGGACACCTTTTATGGCTACACCTTC. Translating gives CASSPTDTFYGYTF.

V usage is TRBV11-3 and J usage is TRBJ2-3, with a possible D match to TRBD2 (6 bases). V was clipped by 6 bases and J by 4 bases, with 8 bases between them. Germline CDR1 SGHNT, CDR2 YENEEA. The CDR3 runs to 12 residues. The CDR3 DNA is TGTGCCAGCAGTTCTAGCGCAGATACGCAGTATTTT. This codes for CASSSSADTQYF.

This chain links TRBV5-1 with TRBJ2-7, with 7 bases aligning to TRBD1. Germline CDR1 and CDR2: SGHRS and YFSETQ. Trimming at V came to 4 bases and at J to 6 bases, leaving 13 bases not matched to a gene. The CDR3 totals 15 residues. This chain's CDR3 is CASSTTQGQVGEQYF. The CDR3 bases are TGCGCCAGCAGCACCACACAGGGGCAAGTAGGCGAGCAGTACTTC.

In its sample, this clone was seen a few times. This chain links TRBV5-6 with TRBJ2-3, with 10 bases fitting TRBD2. CDR1 SGHDT and CDR2 YYEEEE come from the germline V gene. CDR3 length: 16 amino acids. Unmatched junction bases numbered 7, after V lost 4 bases and J lost 2 bases. Written as DNA, the CDR3 is TGTGCCAGCAGCCTAACTAGCGGGATGCCCACAGATACGCAGTATTTT. Translation: CASSLTSGMPTDTQYF.

The V gene is TRBV19, the J gene TRBJ1-5, with unresolved D. CDR1 and CDR2 from the germline V gene are LNHDA and SQIVND (reference sequence). There are 17 residues in the CDR3. V shed 6 bases and J shed 0 bases, with 18 bases lying between them. CDR3 sequence reads: CASSSGNAPLSNQPQHF. The CDR3 DNA sequence: TGTGCCAGTAGCTCGGGGAACGCTCCACTTAGCAATCAGCCCCAGCATTTT.

The J gene is TRBJ2-3, the V gene TRBV7-9; 9 nucleotides align to TRBD2. In germline, CDR1 is SEHNR, CDR2 FQNEAQ (reference sequence). There are 16 residues in the CDR3. After removal of 5 bases from V and 3 bases from J, the junction contained 9 bases not matched to a gene. CDR3 loop: CASSGPGTSSTDTQYF. CDR3 DNA sequence: TGTGCCAGCAGCGGTCCCGGGACTAGCAGTACAGATACGCAGTATTTT. The full variable domain, completed using reference TRBV7-9 and TRBJ2-3, is DTGVSQNPRHKITKRGQNVTFRCDPISEHNRLYWYRQTLGQGPEFLTYFQNEAQLEKSRLLSDRFSAERPKGSFSTLEIQRTEQGDSAMYLCASSGPGTSSTDTQYFGPGTRLTVL.

The J gene is TRBJ2-5, the V gene TRBV18; D is unclear. The CDR3 totals 13 residues. CDR1 KGHSH and CDR2 LQKENI come from the germline V gene. Trimming removed 6 bases from V and 4 bases from J, with 12 bases in between. CDR3 coding DNA: TGTGCCAGCTCGAAAAGCGCCTCAGAGACCCAGTACTTC. This sequence encodes CASSKSASETQYF. The full variable domain, in which reference TRBV18 and TRBJ2-5 provide the parts outside the CDR3, is NAGVMQNPRHLVRRRGQEARLRCSPMKGHSHVYWYRQLPEEGLKFMVYLQKENIIDESGMPKERFSAEFPKEGPSILRIQQVVRGDSAAYFCASSKSASETQYFGPGTRLLVL.

The chain uses TRBV11-2 and TRBJ1-2; D not resolved. V lost 5 bases, J lost 0 bases, and 7 bases lay in between. CDR1 SGHAT and CDR2 FQNNGV come from the germline V gene. The CDR3 contains 13 residues. The DNA for the CDR3 is TGTGCCAGCAGCGGCGGGCCTAACTATGGCTACACCTTC. Amino acids: CASSGGPNYGYTF.

The chain links TRBV14 to TRBJ2-2; the match to TRBD2 covers 7 bases. Germline assignment: CDR1 SGHDN and CDR2 FVKESK. The CDR3 runs 16 residues. V shed 3 bases, J shed 3 bases, and the junction held 7 bases outside the gene matches. The CDR3 sequence: CASSHFRGGDTGELFF. CDR3 nucleotides: TGTGCCAGCAGCCATTTCCGGGGAGGGGACACCGGGGAGCTGTTTTTT.

For the CDR3, the DNA is TGTGCCAGCAGTCTCTTCCCGGATCAGCCCCAGCATTTT. Translated: CASSLFPDQPQHF. V is TRBV12-3 or TRBV12-4 and J is TRBJ1-5; D remains ambiguous. The V end was cut by 5 bases, the J end by 5 bases, with 10 bases between. CDR3 length: 13 amino acids.

The chain uses TRBV24-1 and TRBJ2-1; D is perhaps TRBD1 (6 bases). V was shortened by 5 bases and J by 6 bases, with 13 bases between the two germline ends. The CDR3 totals 14 residues. Germline V gene lookup returns CDR1 KGHDR and CDR2 SFDVKD. CDR3 region: CATSVGGRGNEQFF. The CDR3 bases are TGTGCCACCAGTGTTGGGGGCAGGGGCAATGAGCAGTTCTTC.

This clone was counted once. The chain uses TRBV5-6 and TRBJ1-6, with 9 bases aligning to TRBD1. CDR3 size: 15 residues. V shed 0 bases and J 8 bases; nucleotides not matched to a gene: 3. Germline V gene lookup returns CDR1 SGHDT and CDR2 YYEEEE. The DNA of the CDR3 is TGTGCCAGCAGCTTGGGGGGACAGGGATATTCACCCCTCCACTTT. Translation: CASSLGGQGYSPLHF.

The chain uses TRBV5-1 and TRBJ2-3; 7 nucleotides align to TRBD1. The CDR3 covers 15 residues. Germline lookup yields CDR1 SGHRS and CDR2 YFSETQ. V lost 7 bases, J lost 1 base, and 9 bases stayed unmatched. CDR3 coding DNA: TGCGCCAGCGGAAAACAGGGGTTGGGCACAGATACGCAGTATTTT. As protein: CASGKQGLGTDTQYF.

The chain recombines TRBV28 with TRBJ1-1, with 7 nucleotides matching TRBD1. Per germline, CDR1 MDHEN and CDR2 SYDVKM. The CDR3 runs to 15 residues. V lost 6 bases and J lost 0; bases outside the gene matches: 7. The CDR3 loop is CASSPWTGMNTEAFF. The CDR3 DNA reads TGTGCCAGCAGCCCCTGGACAGGAATGAACACTGAAGCTTTCTTT.

The chain uses TRBV10-3 and TRBJ2-1, with 9 bases matching TRBD1. Germline assignment: CDR1 ENHRY and CDR2 SYGVKD. Germline trimming cut 6 bases from V and 6 bases from J; bases unmatched to any gene: 6. CDR3 length: 14 amino acids. CDR3 bases: TGTGCCATCAGGCGGGACAGGGAAGGCAATGAGCAGTTCTTC. Translating gives CAIRRDREGNEQFF.

V is TRBV18 and J is TRBJ2-5; weak D call: TRBD2 (6 bases). In germline, CDR1 is KGHSH, CDR2 LQKENI. The length of the CDR3 is 14 residues. V was clipped by 3 bases and J by 0 bases, with 8 bases between them. CDR3 residues: CASSPGTYQETQYF. The CDR3 DNA sequence: TGTGCCAGCTCACCCGGGACTTACCAAGAGACCCAGTACTTC.

In its sample, this clone was seen many times. The rearrangement joins TRBV19 to TRBJ2-3, with 14 bases matching TRBD2. Germline CDR1 LNHDA, CDR2 SQIVND (reference sequence). The CDR3 has 14 residues. V dropped 7 bases and J dropped 4; count of bases not matched to a gene: 1. Here the CDR3 reads CASKGLAGADTQYF. The CDR3 DNA reads as TGTGCCAGTAAGGGACTAGCGGGAGCAGATACGCAGTATTTT.

The chain employs TRBV7-3 and TRBJ2-6; TRBD1 matches at 7 bases. V dropped 6 bases and J dropped 1; count of bases not matched to a gene: 3. The CDR3 runs 15 residues. Germline CDR1 and CDR2: SGHTA and FQGTGA. CDR3 nucleotide sequence: TGTGCCAGCAGTCCAGGGGGATCTGGGGCCAACGTCCTGACTTTC. Protein: CASSPGGSGANVLTF.

J is TRBJ2-7 and V is TRBV19; D is ambiguous. CDR1 and CDR2 from the germline V gene are LNHDA and SQIVND (reference sequence). V lost 3 bases, J lost 2 bases, and 8 bases lay in between. There are 13 residues in the CDR3. CDR3 nucleotides: TGTGCCAGTAGTATCGGCGGAGCCTACGAGCAGTACTTC. Its protein is CASSIGGAYEQYF.

The rearrangement joins TRBV5-4 to TRBJ2-1, with 7 bases identical to TRBD1. Germline V gene sequence: CDR1 SGHNT, CDR2 YYREEE (reference sequence). V lost 3 bases and J lost 0; bases outside the gene matches: 3. The CDR3 is 15 residues long. CDR3 sequence (DNA): TGTGCCAGCAGCTACGGACAGGCCTCCTACAATGAGCAGTTCTTC. This codes for CASSYGQASYNEQFF.

The chain combines TRBV30 with TRBJ2-1; TRBD1 matches 7 bases. The ends lost 2 bases at V and 6 bases at J; junction bases unmatched: 4. Germline V gives CDR1 GTSNPN, CDR2 SVGIG (reference sequence). CDR3 size: 13 residues. CDR3 region: CAWSRQGVNEQFF. Written as DNA, the CDR3 is TGTGCCTGGAGTCGCCAGGGGGTCAATGAGCAGTTCTTC.

The rearrangement uses TRBV28 and TRBJ1-2; weak D call: TRBD1 (6 bases). The V gene lost 4 bases and the J gene lost 4 bases, with 25 bases spanning the gap. The length of the CDR3 is 18 residues. The germline V gene encodes CDR1 MDHEN and CDR2 SYDVKM. CDR3 nucleotides: TGTGCCAGCAGTTCGGGGGGGGCAGGGTCAGAGTATAGCTATGGCTACACCTTC. Translation gives CASSSGGAGSEYSYGYTF.

This clone was observed once. V usage is TRBV6-4 and J usage is TRBJ2-7; the match to TRBD2 covers 16 bases. This CDR3 comprises 16 residues. Germline trimming cut 10 bases from V and 7 bases from J; bases unmatched to any gene: 13. Per germline, CDR1 MRHNA and CDR2 SNTAGT. The CDR3 nucleotides read TGTGCCACCCCACCCGGGACTAGCGGGAGGGCCTTAGAGCAGTACTTC. Its protein is CATPPGTSGRALEQYF.

The chain employs TRBV5-1 and TRBJ2-5; 8 bases agree with TRBD2. The germline V gene encodes CDR1 SGHRS and CDR2 YFSETQ. The CDR3 spans 16 residues. V shed 4 bases and J 4 bases; nucleotides not matched to a gene: 12. CDR3 nucleotides: TGCGCCAGCAGCCCCCGTCAAGCGGGAGCGGGAGAGACCCAGTACTTC. Translating gives CASSPRQAGAGETQYF.

The chain carries TRBV2 and TRBJ1-3, with 7 positions matching TRBD1. This CDR3 has 16 amino acids. With 6 bases clipped from V and 0 bases from J, the junction kept 8 bases outside the gene matches. Per germline, CDR1 SNHLY and CDR2 FYNNEI. In DNA, the CDR3 is TGTGCCAGCAGCCGCCGGGACAGCGGCTCTGGAAACACCATATATTTT. It codes for CASSRRDSGSGNTIYF. Looking up the rest from reference TRBV2 and TRBJ1-3 gives the full variable domain: EPEVTQTPSHQVTQMGQEVILRCVPISNHLYFYWYRQILGQKVEFLVSFYNNEISEKSEIFDDQFSVERPDGSNFTLKIRSTKLEDSAMYFCASSRRDSGSGNTIYFGEGSWLTVV.

V and J are TRBV7-3 and TRBJ1-1, with D possibly TRBD1 on 5 matching bases. Germline V gene sequence: CDR1 SGHTA, CDR2 FQGTGA. The CDR3 length is 15 residues. Trimming shortened V by 0 bases and J by 1 base, and 9 bases separated the two germline ends. This CDR3 is CASSLTGQGNTEAFF. The CDR3 DNA follows: TGTGCCAGCAGCTTAACGGGGCAGGGGAACACTGAAGCTTTCTTT.

The chain combines TRBV14 with TRBJ1-2, with 9 bases fitting TRBD1. J gave up 8 bases and V 8 bases, and 6 bases lay outside the gene matches. The CDR3 totals 12 residues. CDR1 SGHDN and CDR2 FVKESK come from the germline V gene. CDR3 amino acids: CASGRTGEGYTF. CDR3 DNA: TGTGCCAGCGGGAGGACAGGGGAAGGCTACACCTTC.

V gene TRBV15 combines with J gene TRBJ1-1; D is possibly TRBD1 (5 bases). The CDR3 runs to 14 residues. The germline CDR1 and CDR2 sequences are LNHNV and YYDKDF (reference sequence). V lost 1 base to trimming and J lost 1 base, with 7 bases between them. CDR3 coding DNA: TGTGCCACCAGCAGAGGACAGCCGAACACTGAAGCTTTCTTT. Translated, it gives CATSRGQPNTEAFF.

V gene TRBV7-9 combines with J gene TRBJ2-2, with TRBD1 as a possible D gene (5 bases). Germline assignment: CDR1 SEHNR and CDR2 FQNEAQ (reference sequence). Deletions cut 11 bases from V and 4 bases from J, with 11 bases between. There are 12 residues in the CDR3. Written as DNA, the CDR3 is TGTGCCCTACGTCAGGGCACCGGGGAGCTGTTTTTT. It yields the protein CALRQGTGELFF.